The clone carrying this T cell receptor (beta chain) was observed a handful of times. This sample is part of a study of T-cell memory formation after mild COVID-19. Using its own MiXCR run on the 5' RACE reads, TCRdb lists one record per CDR3 protein. The sample has more than 300,000 distinct CDR3 sequences; 14% are singletons. Germline-derived CDR1 and CDR2 are SGHRS and YFSETQ. CDR3 length: 18 residues. Germline trimming cut 4 bases from V and 4 bases from J; bases unmatched to any gene: 16. The sequenced sample consisted of PBMCs or a T cell subset sorted from them (not recorded which). The chain uses TRBV5-1 and TRBJ1-4, with TRBD1 identical over 7 bases. The TCR comes from a young man who had mild COVID-19 (a few samples of this study predate the infection). Cell type and time point are not known. CDR3 protein: CASSLHPSGGRNNEKLFF. For the CDR3, the DNA is TGCGCCAGCAGCCTACACCCATCAGGGGGTCGTAATAATGAAAAACTGTTTTTT.